This T cell receptor (beta chain) derives from a study of blood T cell repertoires in COVID-19. The CDR3 has 15 amino acids. V lost 4 bases, J lost 4 bases, and 9 bases stayed unmatched. Germline V CDR1 and CDR2: SGHRS, YFSETQ. Data came from immunoSEQ multiplex PCR; TCRdb stores just in-frame clones and leaves some out. The sample records fewer than 300,000 clones, more than 85% being singletons. The sequencing sample was made of peripheral blood. This sequence joins TRBV5-1 and TRBJ1-1, with TRBD1 identical over 8 bases. This receptor was taken from a woman aged 25 to 39 with COVID-19, enrolled during active disease. The CDR3: CASSLFDRGTTEAFF. As DNA, the CDR3 is TGCGCCAGCAGCCTCTTCGACAGGGGCACCACTGAAGCTTTCTTT.